This T cell receptor (beta chain) is from a study of identical twins. Study-wide results and caveats: Invariant cells of the MAIT and iNKT types might have partly distorted the zero-insertion analyses.

Looked up from germline, CDR1 is LGHNA and CDR2 is YSLEER. The CDR3 consists of 15 residues. With V trimmed by 3 bases and J by 8 bases, 5 bases remained unmatched. TCRdb ran MiXCR on the 5' RACE reads and lists one entry per CDR3 protein. The table lists 200,000 to 250,000 distinct CDR3 sequences, 7.5% of them singletons. Notes on this clonotype: Its target is unknown.

These data also featured in a second study, about yellow fever vaccine responses in identical twins.

The sample comprised memory (CD45RO+) T cells sorted from blood. This receptor was taken from a woman younger than 35 in good health. The chain links TRBV4-3 to TRBJ2-1; 12 bases agree with TRBD2. The CDR3 nucleotides read TGCGCCAGCAGCCACCGACTAGCGGGAGCCCATGAGCAGTTCTTC. Its protein is CASSHRLAGAHEQFF.